What follows are 9 T cell receptor beta chains derived from one specimen sequenced in a study of identical twins. TCRdb ran MiXCR on the 5' RACE reads and lists one entry per CDR3 protein. The sample has hundreds of thousands of distinct CDR3 sequences; approximately 25% are singletons. The data also belong to a second study, concerning T cells expressing NK-cell markers.

The sample was CD4+ T cells sorted from blood. These receptor sequences come from a woman aged 18-29 years in good health.

This clonotype was detected only a few times. The chain links TRBV5-1 to TRBJ2-1; no definite D call. V gave up 0 bases and J gave up 9 bases, with 16 bases separating them. The CDR3 is made up of 15 amino acids. Germline values: CDR1 SGHRS, CDR2 YFSETQ. The CDR3 DNA is TGCGCCAGCAGCTTGGTTGGCTCCCGCACTGGTGAGCAGTTCTTC. Amino acid sequence: CASSLVGSRTGEQFF. The full variable domain, its missing parts supplied by reference TRBV5-1 and TRBJ2-1, is KAGVTQTPRYLIKTRGQQVTLSCSPISGHRSVSWYQQTPGQGLQFLFEYFSETQRNKGNFPGRFSGRQFSNSRSEMNVSTLELGDSALYLCASSLVGSRTGEQFFGPGTRLTVL.

This clonotype was recorded a few times. The J gene is TRBJ1-3, the V gene TRBV6-1; D perhaps matches TRBD1 (5 bases). Trimming left V 6 bases short and J 4 bases short, with 16 bases between. From germline, CDR1 is MNHNS and CDR2 SASEGT. The CDR3 spans 15 residues. The CDR3 is CASSPGRGFGNTIYF. The DNA for the CDR3 is TGTGCCAGCAGCCCCGGTAGGGGTTTCGGAAACACCATATATTTT.

This clonotype was detected ten times or more. The chain recombines TRBV5-1 with TRBJ2-7; no clear D gene. There are 15 residues in the CDR3. Trimming left V 0 bases short and J 5 bases short, with 15 bases between. In germline, CDR1 is SGHRS, CDR2 YFSETQ. The CDR3 loop reads CASSLDDPRVHEQYF. CDR3 sequence (DNA): TGCGCCAGCAGCTTGGATGACCCCAGAGTCCACGAGCAGTACTTC.

This CDR3 reads CASSPPGGQRREQFF. DNA of the CDR3: TGTGCCAGCAGCCCCCCCGGGGGGCAACGGCGGGAGCAGTTCTTC. V gene TRBV9 combines with J gene TRBJ2-1, with D possibly TRBD2 on 7 matching bases. Trimming removed 4 bases from V and 10 bases from J, with 21 bases in between. The CDR3 runs 15 residues. Germline V gene lookup returns CDR1 SGDLS and CDR2 YYNGEE.

This sequence joins TRBV5-6 and TRBJ2-4; tentative D call: TRBD1 (6 bases). The germline gives CDR1 SGHDT, CDR2 YYEEEE. Deletions cut 0 bases from V and 15 bases from J, with 16 bases between. The CDR3 is 13 amino acids. The CDR3 here is CASSLAADSIRYF. CDR3 in DNA: TGTGCCAGCAGCTTGGCCGCGGACAGTATCAGGTACTTC.

The V call is TRBV20-1, the J call TRBJ2-2; no firm D call. V lost 3 bases and J 4 bases, leaving 9 bases between the germline ends. CDR1 and CDR2 from the germline V gene are DFQATT and SNEGSKA (reference sequence). The CDR3 has 13 amino acids. The CDR3 nucleotides are TGCAGTGCTAGTCTGGGTCGCACCGGGGAGCTGTTTTTT. This sequence encodes CSASLGRTGELFF.

CDR3 loop: CASSYLAGETYEQYF. CDR3 DNA sequence: TGTGCCAGCAGTTACCTAGCGGGAGAGACCTACGAGCAGTACTTC. The J gene is TRBJ2-7, the V gene TRBV6-5; 10 bases map to TRBD2. CDR1 MNHEY and CDR2 SVGAGI come from the germline V gene. The CDR3 length is 15 residues. The junction had 3 bases not matched to a gene; V was cut back by 2 bases and J by 2 bases.

J is TRBJ2-7 and V is TRBV6-2 or TRBV6-3; D may be TRBD2 (5 bases). The length of the CDR3 is 14 residues. Trimming shortened V by 6 bases and J by 6 bases, and 18 bases separated the two germline ends. CDR1 MNHEY and CDR2 SVGEGT come from the germline V gene. The CDR3 nucleotides read TGTGCCAGCAGACACCGGGATCCACGGGGCGAGCAGTACTTC. Amino acid sequence: CASRHRDPRGEQYF.

V is TRBV6-2 or TRBV6-3 and J is TRBJ2-5, with D unresolved. This CDR3 is 14 amino acids long. V was trimmed by 1 base and J by 1 base, leaving 7 bases between them. From germline, CDR1 is MNHEY and CDR2 SVGEGT. CDR3 nucleotides: TGTGCCAGCAGTTACTACACGGTCCAAGAGACCCAGTACTTC. Protein sequence: CASSYYTVQETQYF.